This T cell receptor beta chain was observed in a study of CXCR3-negative and CXCR3-positive naive CD8 T cells. The CD45RO-CCR7+CD27+CD95- phenotype denoted naive CD8+ T cells. The length of the CDR3 is 15 residues. CDR1 is MDHEN and CDR2 is SYDVKM in the germline V gene. Each TRB cDNA library was prepared by 5' RACE (with UMI labels). TCRdb processed the 5' RACE reads again and assigns one entry to each CDR3 protein, with no DNA. The repertoire shows some 130,000 distinct CDR3 sequences; the top ten hold nearly 0.5%. The chain has TRBV28 and TRBJ2-3; TCRdb calls TRBD2, which cannot be checked without DNA. This receptor was taken from a human donor in good health. Some clones in this sample may be carry-over from other donors' samples. Sequencing was carried out using naive CXCR3- CD8+ T cells from blood. The subset was: CD45RO-CCR7+CD27+CD95- naive CD8+ T cells lacking CXCR3 (TNR3-). This CDR3 reads CASSSRGGGTDTQYF.